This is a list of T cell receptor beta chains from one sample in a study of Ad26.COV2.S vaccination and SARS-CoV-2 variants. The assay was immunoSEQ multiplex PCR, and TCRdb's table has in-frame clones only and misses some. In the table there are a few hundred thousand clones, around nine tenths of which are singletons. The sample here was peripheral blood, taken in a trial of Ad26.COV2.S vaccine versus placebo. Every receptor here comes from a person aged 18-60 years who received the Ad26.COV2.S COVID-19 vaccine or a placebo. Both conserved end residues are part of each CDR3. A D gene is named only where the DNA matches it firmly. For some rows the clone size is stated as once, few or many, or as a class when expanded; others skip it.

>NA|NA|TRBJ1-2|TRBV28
CASRRFGGYTF
TGTGCCAGCAGACGGTTTGGTGGCTACACCTTC
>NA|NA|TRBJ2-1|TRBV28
CASSWRLRGLGYNEQFF
TGTGCCAGCAGCTGGCGGCTTCGGGGGTTGGGGTACAATGAGCAGTTCTTC
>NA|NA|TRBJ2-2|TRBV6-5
CASSLRGPGELFF
TGTGCCAGCAGCCTCCGAGGGCCCGGGGAGCTGTTTTTT
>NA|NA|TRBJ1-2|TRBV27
CASSLGRSNYGYTF
TGTGCCAGCAGCCTTGGACGGTCAAACTATGGCTACACCTTC
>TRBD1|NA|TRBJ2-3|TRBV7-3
CASSRTGTHTDTQYF
TGTGCCAGCAGCCGGACAGGGACACACACAGATACGCAGTATTTT
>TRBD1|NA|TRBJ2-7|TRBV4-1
CASSHHGQGVYEQYF
TGCGCCAGCAGCCACCACGGACAGGGCGTCTACGAGCAGTACTTC
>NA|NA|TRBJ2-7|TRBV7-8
CASSLARQVLVTYEQYF
TGTGCCAGCAGCTTAGCGAGACAGGTTTTAGTCACCTACGAGCAGTACTTC
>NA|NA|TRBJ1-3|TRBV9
CASSVTGSPGNTIYF
TGTGCCAGCAGCGTCACAGGGAGTCCTGGAAACACCATATATTTT
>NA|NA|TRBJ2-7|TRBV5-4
CASSFGQASYEQYF
TGTGCCAGCAGCTTTGGGCAGGCATCCTACGAGCAGTACTTC
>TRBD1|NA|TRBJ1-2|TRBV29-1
CSVRDRGLDQDYGYTF
TGCAGCGTTAGGGACAGGGGGCTTGATCAGGACTATGGCTACACCTTC
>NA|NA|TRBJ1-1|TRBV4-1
CASSQPSGRGGNTEAFF
TGCGCCAGCAGCCAACCCTCAGGAAGGGGGGGAAACACTGAAGCTTTCTTT
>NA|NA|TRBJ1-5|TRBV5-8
CASSQKGGGTPQHF
TGTGCCAGCAGCCAGAAAGGGGGGGGGACGCCCCAGCATTTT
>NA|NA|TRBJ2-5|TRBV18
CASSPTYQETQYF
TGTGCCAGCTCACCAACCTATCAAGAGACCCAGTACTTC
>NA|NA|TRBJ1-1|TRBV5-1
CASSFTDMNTEAFF
TGCGCCAGCAGCTTCACGGACATGAACACTGAAGCTTTCTTT
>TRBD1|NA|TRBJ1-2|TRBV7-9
CASSHPRTGFAGYTF
TGTGCCAGCAGCCACCCCCGGACAGGGTTCGCTGGCTACACCTTC
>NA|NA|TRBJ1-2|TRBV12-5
CASGLELYGYTF
TGTGCTAGTGGTTTGGAGCTGTATGGCTACACCTTC
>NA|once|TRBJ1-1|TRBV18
CASSPPTEPNTEAFF
TGTGCCAGCTCACCACCGACGGAACCTAACACTGAAGCTTTCTTT
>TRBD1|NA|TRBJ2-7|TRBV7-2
CASSLNRGDSYEQYF
TGTGCCAGCAGCTTAAACAGGGGGGACTCCTACGAGCAGTACTTC
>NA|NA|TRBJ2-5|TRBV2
CASSGALQETQYF
TGTGCCAGCAGTGGGGCCCTCCAAGAGACCCAGTACTTC
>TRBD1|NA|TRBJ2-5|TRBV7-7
CASSYGTGQQETQYF
TGTGCTAGCAGCTACGGGACAGGGCAACAAGAGACCCAGTACTTC
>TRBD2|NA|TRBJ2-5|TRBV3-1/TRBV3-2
CASSQVRTSHETQYF
TGTGCCAGCAGCCAAGTTCGGACTAGTCACGAGACCCAGTACTTC
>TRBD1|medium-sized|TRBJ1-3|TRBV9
CASSPPTGNTIYF
TGTGCCAGCAGCCCGCCGACAGGGAACACCATATATTTT
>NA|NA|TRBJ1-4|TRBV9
CASSVEDGIATNEKLFF
TGTGCCAGCAGCGTAGAGGACGGGATTGCAACTAATGAAAAACTGTTTTTT
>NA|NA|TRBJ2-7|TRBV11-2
CASSLGVPEQYF
TGTGCCAGCAGCTTAGGGGTTCCCGAGCAGTACTTC
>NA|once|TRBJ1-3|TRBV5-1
CASSWVAAGSGFAGNTIYF
TGCGCCAGCAGTTGGGTCGCGGCAGGGTCAGGTTTTGCTGGAAACACCATATATTTT
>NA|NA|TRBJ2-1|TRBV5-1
CASSLVAGTEQFF
TGCGCCAGCAGCTTGGTAGCAGGGACTGAGCAGTTCTTC
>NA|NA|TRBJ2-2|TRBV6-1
CASSPLGKTGELFF
TGTGCCAGCAGCCCCCTCGGCAAAACCGGGGAGCTGTTTTTT
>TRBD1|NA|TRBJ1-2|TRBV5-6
CASSSYDRDYGYTF
TGTGCCAGCAGCTCTTACGACAGGGATTATGGCTACACCTTC